A selection of T cell receptor beta chains follows, all from one sample in a study of shared clonotypes between healthy human individuals. Here immunoSEQ multiplex PCR was the method, and the copy in TCRdb shows in-frame clones only, minus some. The table records around 600,000 clones, 95% to 98% of them present only once. The sample taken for sequencing was naive CD8+ T cells sorted from blood. All receptors derive from a young man in good health. The CDR3 runs from the conserved cysteine through the conserved F or W. D genes are given only for firm matches. Rows may omit the clone size; those that give it use once, few, many or a size class.

D gene | J gene | V gene | clone size | CDR3 protein | CDR3 DNA
TRBD1 | TRBJ1-2 | TRBV9 | . | CASSGTGVGGYTF | TGTGCCAGCAGCGGAACAGGGGTGGGAGGCTACACCTTC
. | TRBJ1-5 | TRBV11-2 | . | CASSLDGGSNQPQHF | TGTGCCAGCAGCTTAGATGGGGGTAGCAATCAGCCCCAGCATTTT
TRBD1 | TRBJ1-4 | TRBV7-8 | . | CASTNRGQVVKLFF | TGTGCCAGCACCAACCGGGGACAGGTTGTAAAACTGTTTTTT
. | TRBJ2-2 | TRBV5-8 | . | CASSLTKGNDNTGELFF | TGTGCCAGCAGCTTGACCAAGGGAAACGATAACACCGGGGAGCTGTTTTTT
. | TRBJ2-7 | TRBV5-1 | . | CASSLDAFYEQYF | TGCGCCAGCAGCTTGGACGCTTTTTACGAGCAGTACTTC
TRBD2 | TRBJ2-2 | TRBV29-1 | . | CSVLPMAGGLAGELFF | TGCAGCGTGCTCCCTATGGCGGGAGGGCTAGCCGGGGAGCTGTTTTTT
. | TRBJ2-2 | TRBV27 | . | CASSSAPVTGELFF | TGTGCCAGCAGCTCCGCCCCAGTCACCGGGGAGCTGTTTTTT
TRBD2 | TRBJ2-2 | TRBV7-2 | . | CASSLMAGVTGELFF | TGTGCCAGCAGCTTAATGGCGGGAGTTACCGGGGAGCTGTTTTTT
. | TRBJ2-1 | TRBV5-4 | once | CASSLLEYNEQFF | TGTGCCAGCAGCTTGCTAGAGTACAATGAGCAGTTCTTC
TRBD1 | TRBJ1-2 | TRBV5-5 | . | CASSFDRVPGYGYTF | TGTGCCAGCAGCTTCGACAGGGTACCAGGCTATGGCTACACCTTC
. | TRBJ2-6 | TRBV7-9 | . | CASSPTASGANVLTF | TGTGCCAGCAGCCCTACTGCCTCTGGGGCCAACGTCCTGACTTTC
. | TRBJ2-5 | TRBV7-2 | . | CASSLAGLQETQYF | TGTGCCAGCAGCTTAGCGGGACTCCAAGAGACCCAGTACTTC
. | TRBJ2-7 | TRBV27 | few | CASSFSVNYYEQYF | TGTGCCAGCAGTTTCAGTGTGAACTACTACGAGCAGTACTTC
TRBD1 | TRBJ1-5 | TRBV27 | . | CASNLSWGRGSFAQPQHF | TGTGCCAGCAACCTCTCTTGGGGCAGGGGGTCATTCGCTCAGCCCCAGCATTTT
TRBD1 | TRBJ2-7 | TRBV6-5 | . | CASRPTGVTYEQYF | TGTGCCAGCAGACCGACAGGGGTCACCTACGAGCAGTACTTC
. | TRBJ1-2 | TRBV7-9 | . | CASSTTGPPVGYTF | TGTGCCAGCAGTACAACAGGGCCCCCCGTTGGCTACACCTTC
. | TRBJ2-1 | TRBV11-2 | . | CASSLEGASWSSYNEQFF | TGTGCCAGCAGCTTAGAGGGGGCCTCCTGGAGCTCCTACAATGAGCAGTTCTTC
. | TRBJ2-5 | TRBV7-9 | . | CASSQKGVRETQYF | TGTGCCAGCAGCCAGAAGGGGGTGAGGGAGACCCAGTACTTC
TRBD1 | TRBJ1-2 | TRBV27 | . | CASSHRDRGLRGSYGYTF | TGTGCCAGCAGTCACCGGGACAGGGGGCTCCGGGGGAGCTATGGCTACACCTTC
. | TRBJ2-5 | TRBV6-5 | . | CASTRLETQYF | TGTGCCAGCACACGATTGGAGACCCAGTACTTC
. | TRBJ2-5 | TRBV9 | . | CASSVVGGEETQYF | TGTGCCAGCAGCGTAGTCGGAGGGGAAGAGACCCAGTACTTC
. | TRBJ2-7 | TRBV4-1 | once | CASSPGRGVYEQYF | TGCGCCAGCAGCCCTGGGAGAGGCGTCTACGAGCAGTACTTC
. | TRBJ2-7 | TRBV13 | . | CASSSSSYEQYF | TGTGCCAGCAGCTCCTCCTCCTACGAGCAGTACTTC
. | TRBJ2-7 | TRBV2 | once | CASSPFQGTSSYEQYF | TGTGCCAGCAGCCCTTTTCAGGGGACCAGCTCCTACGAGCAGTACTTC
. | TRBJ1-1 | TRBV7-9 | . | CASSLDGPFAFF | TGTGCCAGCAGCTTAGATGGGCCCTTTGCTTTCTTT
. | TRBJ2-3 | TRBV14 | . | CACAWRDRTDTQYF | TGTGCGTGTGCCTGGCGGGACCGCACAGATACGCAGTATTTT
. | TRBJ1-2 | TRBV29-1 | once | CSVEPASYYGYTF | TGCAGCGTTGAACCGGCCAGCTACTATGGCTACACCTTC
TRBD2 | TRBJ2-1 | TRBV7-9 | . | CASSQTSGPSYNEQFF | TGTGCCAGCAGCCAAACTAGCGGACCTTCCTACAATGAGCAGTTCTTC
. | TRBJ2-7 | TRBV6-5 | . | CASRQAVSYEQYF | TGTGCCAGCCGACAGGCGGTATCCTACGAGCAGTACTTC
. | TRBJ2-7 | TRBV2 | . | CASSEANSLGEQYF | TGTGCCAGCAGTGAAGCCAACTCCCTGGGAGAGCAGTACTTC
TRBD1 | TRBJ2-7 | TRBV6-6 | . | CASSSTGGEQYF | TGTGCCAGCAGTTCGACAGGGGGCGAGCAGTACTTC
. | TRBJ1-1 | TRBV7-9 | . | CASSLMGGNTEAFF | TGTGCCAGCAGCTTAATGGGGGGAAACACTGAAGCTTTCTTT
TRBD2 | TRBJ2-1 | TRBV4-1 | . | CASSRATSGTYNEQFF | TGCGCCAGCAGCCGTGCTACTAGCGGGACCTACAATGAGCAGTTCTTC
TRBD2 | TRBJ2-1 | TRBV12-5 | . | CASGPGLGTYNEQFF | TGTGCTAGTGGTCCGGGACTAGGAACCTACAATGAGCAGTTCTTC
. | TRBJ2-5 | TRBV7-8 | . | CASSQAELPYQETQYF | TGTGCCAGCAGCCAGGCGGAACTACCGTACCAAGAGACCCAGTACTTC
. | TRBJ1-3 | TRBV2 | . | CASITGNTIYF | TGTGCCAGCATTACCGGAAACACCATATATTTT
. | TRBJ2-1 | TRBV7-9 | . | CASSLGPPLMKEQFF | TGTGCCAGCAGCTTGGGACCACCCCTAATGAAAGAGCAGTTCTTC
TRBD2 | TRBJ2-1 | TRBV7-9 | . | CASSSVVTSARGNEQFF | TGTGCCAGCAGCTCCGTCGTGACTAGCGCAAGGGGTAATGAGCAGTTCTTC
. | TRBJ1-1 | TRBV9 | . | CASSPREAEAFF | TGTGCCAGCAGTCCCCGGGAGGCTGAAGCTTTCTTT
TRBD2 | TRBJ2-1 | TRBV7-2 | once | CASSQGLADYNEQFF | TGTGCCAGCAGCCAAGGACTAGCGGACTACAATGAGCAGTTCTTC
. | TRBJ2-3 | TRBV29-1 | . | CSVVGRGLTNTDTQYF | TGCAGCGTTGTTGGACGTGGACTTACAAACACAGATACGCAGTATTTT
TRBD1 | TRBJ1-2 | TRBV7-9 | . | CASSLGQGLLDGYTF | TGTGCCAGCAGCTTGGGACAGGGTCTCCTCGATGGCTACACCTTC
. | TRBJ2-1 | TRBV10-1 | once | CASSESRLDNEQFF | TGCGCCAGCAGTGAGAGTAGGCTCGACAATGAGCAGTTCTTC
TRBD1 | TRBJ1-1 | TRBV4-1 | . | CASSQGAGTANTEAFF | TGCGCCAGCAGCCAAGGGGCCGGGACAGCGAACACTGAAGCTTTCTTT
. | TRBJ2-5 | TRBV18 | . | CASSPPLGQETQYF | TGTGCCAGCTCACCACCGTTAGGGCAAGAGACCCAGTACTTC
. | TRBJ2-1 | TRBV28 | . | CASSSLVHNEQFF | TGTGCCAGCAGTTCTCTCGTGCACAATGAGCAGTTCTTC
TRBD1 | TRBJ2-2 | TRBV5-1 | . | CASKVPGQGDTGELFF | TGCGCCAGCAAAGTCCCCGGACAGGGCGACACCGGGGAGCTGTTTTTT
. | TRBJ1-5 | TRBV6-1 | . | CASSEAISRSNQPQHF | TGTGCCAGCAGTGAAGCCATCTCGCGAAGCAATCAGCCCCAGCATTTT
. | TRBJ2-7 | TRBV7-9 | . | CASSLIATPYEQYF | TGTGCCAGCAGCTTAATAGCTACCCCCTACGAGCAGTACTTC
TRBD1 | TRBJ2-7 | TRBV7-9 | . | CASSPTGGVWVYEQYF | TGTGCCAGCAGCCCCACAGGGGGCGTCTGGGTCTACGAGCAGTACTTC
. | TRBJ2-5 | TRBV27 | . | CASSLLGWDETQYF | TGTGCCAGCAGTTTATTAGGGTGGGATGAGACCCAGTACTTC
TRBD2 | TRBJ2-3 | TRBV9 | . | CASSSGSPDTQYF | TGTGCCAGCAGCAGCGGGAGCCCAGATACGCAGTATTTT
. | TRBJ2-7 | TRBV5-1 | . | CASSLGESSYEQYF | TGCGCCAGCAGCTTGGGAGAGAGCTCCTACGAGCAGTACTTC